The 14 T cell receptor beta chains listed next were all sequenced from one sample in a study of OX40 agonist ivuxolimab in advanced cancers. The method was immunoSEQ multiplex PCR; TCRdb's version includes in-frame clones alone and lacks a portion of them. The sample lists 65,000 to 75,000 clones, roughly 87% occurring once. The starting material was CD4+ or CD8+ T cells sorted from blood, obtained in a trial of the OX40 agonist ivuxolimab. Source of these receptors: an adult with an advanced solid tumor such as melanoma, head and neck, liver or kidney cancer.

This sequence joins TRBV5-1 and TRBJ2-5; D remains ambiguous. CDR1 is SGHRS and CDR2 is YFSETQ in the germline V gene. V lost 4 bases, J lost 2 bases, and 3 bases lay in between. CDR3 length: 11 amino acids. CDR3 nucleotide sequence: TGCGCCAGCAGCAGACAAGAGACCCAGTACTTC. Translated, it gives CASSRQETQYF.

The CDR3, as DNA: TGCGCCAGCAAATTGGAAGGGTTGAACACTGAAGCTTTCTTT. Protein: CASKLEGLNTEAFF. This chain uses TRBV4-3 with TRBJ1-1; D remains unclear. V was clipped by 7 bases and J by 0 bases, with 12 bases between them. The CDR3 is made up of 14 amino acids. CDR1 is LGHNA, CDR2 YSLEER, per germline.

The chain uses TRBV19 and TRBJ2-2; D not certain. V gave up 6 bases and J gave up 1 base, with 6 bases separating them. The CDR3 sequence is 13 residues long. Germline CDR1 LNHDA, CDR2 SQIVND (reference sequence). The CDR3 spells CASSLQNTGELFF. Here the CDR3 DNA reads TGTGCCAGTAGCCTTCAGAACACCGGGGAGCTGTTTTTT.

The V and J genes are TRBV19 and TRBJ2-3; possibly TRBD2 for D (6 bases). The CDR3 runs 15 residues. Germline assignment: CDR1 LNHDA and CDR2 SQIVND (reference sequence). The V end lost 4 bases, the J end lost 2 bases, and 13 bases lay between the germline ends. The CDR3 sequence is CASSRDSAPTDTQYF. CDR3 DNA sequence: TGTGCCAGTAGTAGGGACTCCGCACCCACAGATACGCAGTATTTT.

The chain employs TRBV5-1 and TRBJ2-1, with no clear D. Looked up from germline, CDR1 is SGHRS and CDR2 is YFSETQ. The CDR3 has 14 residues. The ends were cut back, 4 bases at V and 5 bases at J, with 13 bases in the middle. Here the CDR3 reads CASSGSAAHNEQFF. In DNA, the CDR3 is TGCGCCAGCAGCGGTTCGGCGGCGCACAATGAGCAGTTCTTC.

The chain uses TRBV2 and TRBJ1-5; possible D gene TRBD1, 5 bases. V lost 8 bases, J lost 4 bases, and 12 bases lay in between. This CDR3 region has 13 residues. CDR1 is SNHLY, CDR2 FYNNEI, per germline. The CDR3 nucleotides are TGTGCCAGCTCCGGGGACGGAAATCAGCCCCAGCATTTT. It codes for CASSGDGNQPQHF.

This clone has only one observation. The J gene is TRBJ2-7, the V gene TRBV28; the D gene is possibly TRBD1 (6 bases). Trimming removed 5 bases from V and 3 bases from J, with 17 bases in between. CDR1 MDHEN and CDR2 SYDVKM come from the germline V gene. This CDR3 comprises 15 residues. The CDR3, as DNA: TGTGCCAGCAGTCCCATGACAGGCAGATACTACGAGCAGTACTTC. It encodes CASSPMTGRYYEQYF.

The V call is TRBV6-5, the J call TRBJ2-7, with unresolved D. In germline, CDR1 is MNHEY, CDR2 SVGAGI. The V gene lost 6 bases and the J gene lost 2 bases, with 17 bases spanning the gap. CDR3 length: 15 residues. This CDR3 reads CASSRSEAETYEQYF. The DNA of the CDR3 is TGTGCCAGCAGCCGTTCCGAGGCGGAGACCTACGAGCAGTACTTC.

For the CDR3, the DNA is TGTGCCAGCAGCCGGTGGACAGGTAGCACAGATACGCAGTATTTT. Translation: CASSRWTGSTDTQYF. The chain carries TRBV7-6 and TRBJ2-3; 7 bases line up with TRBD1. The V gene's germline CDR1 is SGHVS and CDR2 FNYEAQ. The CDR3 is 15 residues long. V lost 5 bases, J lost 0 bases, and 5 bases stayed unmatched.

The CDR3, as DNA: TGCGCCAGCAGCTTGGCTCCTGACCGCAGCTCCCGGGATGGCTACACCTTC. This translates into CASSLAPDRSSRDGYTF. V gene TRBV5-1 combines with J gene TRBJ1-2, with no clear D. This CDR3 has 17 amino acids. CDR1 is SGHRS, CDR2 YFSETQ, per germline. Trimming took 0 bases from V and 6 from J, leaving 21 bases between them.

J is TRBJ1-5 and V is TRBV7-2, with 7 bases aligning to TRBD1. Trimming cost V 5 bases and J 2 bases; bases outside gene matches: 6. CDR1 is SGHTA and CDR2 is FQGNSA in the germline V gene. CDR3 length equals 15 residues. CDR3 in amino acids: CASSRTGRRNQPQHF. CDR3 nucleotides: TGTGCCAGCAGCCGGACAGGAAGGCGCAATCAGCCCCAGCATTTT.

V and J are TRBV7-2 and TRBJ1-1, with D tentatively TRBD1 (6 bases). Germline V lookup: CDR1 SGHTA, CDR2 FQGNSA. The length of the CDR3 is 13 residues. Deletions cut 1 base from V and 11 bases from J, with 14 bases between. CDR3 sequence reads: CASSLGVGAGAFF. CDR3 nucleotide sequence: TGTGCCAGCAGCTTAGGTGTGGGGGCTGGGGCTTTCTTT.

V is TRBV5-8 and J is TRBJ2-1; maybe TRBD1 (5 bases). Trimming pared 3 bases from V and 6 bases from J, leaving 22 bases between. CDR1 and CDR2 from the germline V gene are SGHTS and YDEGEE. The CDR3 loop spans 17 amino acids. The CDR3 reads CASSSENSGFPLNEQFF. DNA for the CDR3: TGTGCCAGCAGCTCAGAGAATTCAGGGTTTCCCCTCAATGAGCAGTTCTTC.

The rearrangement links TRBV7-3 to TRBJ2-7, with 7 bases identical to TRBD2. After removal of 5 bases from V and 4 bases from J, the junction contained 5 bases not matched to a gene. The CDR3 is 13 residues long. Germline loops: CDR1 SGHTA, CDR2 FQGTGA. CDR3 region: CASSRDYMYEQYF. CDR3 DNA sequence: TGTGCCAGCAGCCGGGACTATATGTACGAGCAGTACTTC.